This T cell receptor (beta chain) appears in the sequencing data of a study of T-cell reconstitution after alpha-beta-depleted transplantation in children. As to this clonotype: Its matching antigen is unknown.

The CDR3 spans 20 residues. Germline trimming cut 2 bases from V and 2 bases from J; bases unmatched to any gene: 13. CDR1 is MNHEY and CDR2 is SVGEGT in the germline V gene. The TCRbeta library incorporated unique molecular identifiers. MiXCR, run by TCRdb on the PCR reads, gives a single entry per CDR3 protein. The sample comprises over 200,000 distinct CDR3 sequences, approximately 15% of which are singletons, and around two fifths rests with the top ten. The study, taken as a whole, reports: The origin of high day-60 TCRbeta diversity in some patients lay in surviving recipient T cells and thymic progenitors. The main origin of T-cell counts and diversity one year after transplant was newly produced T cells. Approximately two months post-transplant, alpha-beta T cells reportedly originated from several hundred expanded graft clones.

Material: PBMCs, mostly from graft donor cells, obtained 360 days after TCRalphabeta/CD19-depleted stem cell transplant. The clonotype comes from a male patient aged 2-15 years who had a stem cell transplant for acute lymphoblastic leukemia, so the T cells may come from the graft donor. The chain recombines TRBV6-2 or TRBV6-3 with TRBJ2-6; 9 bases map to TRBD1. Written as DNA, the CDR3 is TGTGCCAGCAGTTACCGGACCATAGTCACAGGGGGCGCTGGGGCCAACGTCCTGACTTTC. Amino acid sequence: CASSYRTIVTGGAGANVLTF.